The clone carrying this T cell receptor beta chain was seen ten or more times. What it binds is unknown. This CDR3 spans 13 amino acids. Germline assignment: CDR1 SNHLY and CDR2 FYNNEI. Trimming removed 2 bases at V and 6 bases at J, with 10 bases between. The time point: longitudinal time-point 1 (baseline). Unsorted libraries came from 2 million PBMCs stored at -80 °C. The data were obtained in a study of neurological immune-mediated disorders. Study-level findings and limits: None of the CDR3 amino acid sequences of expanded clones recurred across subjects, suggesting private repertoires in all groups.

Synthesis of cDNA was carried out by template-switch 5'RACE. The reaction used 10-nucleotide random UMIs. Via MiXCR, TCRdb re-called the 5' RACE reads, giving one row per CDR3 protein. This table holds tens of thousands of distinct CDR3 sequences, about a tenth found once. The chain uses TRBV2 and TRBJ1-1; D gene unclear. The TCR was taken from a woman in her forties in good health. Sequences were obtained from PBMCs. CDR3 amino acids: CASSESGVSEAFF. CDR3 nucleotide sequence: TGTGCCAGCAGTGAAAGCGGAGTCTCTGAAGCTTTCTTT.